This paragraph covers one TCR beta chain sequence. Its target is not known. This sample stems from a study of T cell responses to AZD1222 COVID-19 vaccine. Study-level points and caveats: Within unmutated variant regions lay the reported targets of nearly half of spike-specific TCRs.

Produced via immunoSEQ multiplex PCR; TCRdb's table is partial and in-frame only. This repertoire shows 130,000 or so clones, 70% to 85% found once; its top ten account for over 25%. The CDR3 consists of 15 residues. The germline gives CDR1 MDHEN, CDR2 SYDVKM. V lost 2 bases, J lost 0 bases, and 8 bases lay in between. The specimen was peripheral blood, collected 28 days after the second AZD1222 dose. The J gene is TRBJ1-3, the V gene TRBV28, with D uncertain. The source of this sequence is an adult who received the AZD1222 COVID-19 vaccine. CDR3 in amino acids: CASSLRARSGNTIYF. The DNA for the CDR3 is TGTGCCAGCAGTTTACGAGCGCGCTCTGGAAACACCATATATTTT.